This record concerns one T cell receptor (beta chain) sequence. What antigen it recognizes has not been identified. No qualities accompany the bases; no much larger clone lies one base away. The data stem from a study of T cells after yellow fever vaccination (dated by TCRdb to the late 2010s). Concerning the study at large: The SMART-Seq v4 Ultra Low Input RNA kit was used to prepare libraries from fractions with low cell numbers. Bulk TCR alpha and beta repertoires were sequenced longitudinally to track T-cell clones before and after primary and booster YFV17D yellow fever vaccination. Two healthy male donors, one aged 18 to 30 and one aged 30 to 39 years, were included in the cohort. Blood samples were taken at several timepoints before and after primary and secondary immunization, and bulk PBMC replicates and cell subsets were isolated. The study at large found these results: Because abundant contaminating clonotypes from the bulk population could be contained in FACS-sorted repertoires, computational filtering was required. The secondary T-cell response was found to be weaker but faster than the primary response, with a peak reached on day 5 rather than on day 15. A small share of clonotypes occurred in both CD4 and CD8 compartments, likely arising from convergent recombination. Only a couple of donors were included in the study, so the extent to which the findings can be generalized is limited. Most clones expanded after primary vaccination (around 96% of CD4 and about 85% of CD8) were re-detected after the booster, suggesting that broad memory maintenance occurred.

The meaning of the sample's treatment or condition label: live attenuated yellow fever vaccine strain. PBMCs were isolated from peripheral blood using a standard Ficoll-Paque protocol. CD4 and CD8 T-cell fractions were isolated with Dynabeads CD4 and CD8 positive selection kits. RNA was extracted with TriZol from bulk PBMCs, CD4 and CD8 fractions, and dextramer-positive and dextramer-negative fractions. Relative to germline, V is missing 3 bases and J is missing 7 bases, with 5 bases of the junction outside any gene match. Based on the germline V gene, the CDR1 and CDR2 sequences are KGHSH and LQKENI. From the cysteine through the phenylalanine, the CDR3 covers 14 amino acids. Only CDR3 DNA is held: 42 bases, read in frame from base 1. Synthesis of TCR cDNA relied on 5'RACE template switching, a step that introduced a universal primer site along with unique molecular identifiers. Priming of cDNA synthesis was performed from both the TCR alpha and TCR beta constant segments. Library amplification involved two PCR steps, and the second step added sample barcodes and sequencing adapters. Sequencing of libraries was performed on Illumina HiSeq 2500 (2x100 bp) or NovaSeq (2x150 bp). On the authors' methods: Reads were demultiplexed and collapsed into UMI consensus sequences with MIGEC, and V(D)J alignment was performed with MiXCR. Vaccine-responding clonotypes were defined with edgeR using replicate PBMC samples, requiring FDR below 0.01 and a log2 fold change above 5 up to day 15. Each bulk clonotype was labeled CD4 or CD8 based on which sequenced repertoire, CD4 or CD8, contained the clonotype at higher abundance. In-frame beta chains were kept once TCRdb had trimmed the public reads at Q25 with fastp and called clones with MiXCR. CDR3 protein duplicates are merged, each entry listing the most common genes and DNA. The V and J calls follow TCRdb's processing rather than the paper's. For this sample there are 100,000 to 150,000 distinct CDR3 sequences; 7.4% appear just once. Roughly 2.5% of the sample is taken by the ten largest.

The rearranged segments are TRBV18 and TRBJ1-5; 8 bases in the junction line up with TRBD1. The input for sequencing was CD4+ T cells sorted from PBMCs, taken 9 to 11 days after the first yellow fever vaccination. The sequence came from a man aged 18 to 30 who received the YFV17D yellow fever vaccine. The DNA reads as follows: TGTGCCAGCTCACCCCCCGGACAGGGCCAGCCCCAGCATTTT. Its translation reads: CASSPPGQGQPQHF.